This T cell receptor beta chain was obtained from a study of regulatory T cells in long-lasting Graves disease. Time point noted: persistent/refractory GD, antithyroid drugs over 5 years with positive TRAb. PBMCs were the source of the RNA used for TCR sequencing. Patients all came to the study from an endocrinology department in Xi'an, China. The V segment lost 4 bases and the J segment 6 bases; nucleotides outside the gene matches: 13. Germline CDR1 is MNHEY and CDR2 is SMNVEV (reference sequence). The CDR3 spans 16 residues. Investigators prepared the TCR beta libraries by applying iRepertoire HTBI primers and Arm-PCR of CDR3 regions. In the authors' methods: From all samples, identification returned 14 TRBJ and roughly 65 TRBV segments. TCRdb reprocessed the multiplex PCR reads via MiXCR and lists one record per CDR3 protein. These V and J calls originate from TCRdb's pipeline instead of the authors' own analysis. The sample lists 500,000 to 700,000 distinct CDR3 sequences, 25% to 30% seen once, with 35% to 55% in the top ten.

This clonotype originated in a female donor with Graves disease. The specimen comprised peripheral blood mononuclear cells (PBMCs), sampled when the disease was refractory, from a patient treated with antithyroid drugs. This chain links TRBV27 with TRBJ2-7; 9 bases are a match to TRBD1. CDR3 sequence reads: CASSYSTPGQGGEQYF. The DNA of the CDR3 is TGTGCCAGCAGTTACTCGACACCGGGACAGGGCGGCGAGCAGTACTTC.